One and the same sample provided the 17 T cell receptor beta chains below, sequenced in a study of T cells in Graves' hyperthyroidism and ophthalmopathy. Amplification of TCR beta CDR3 regions was performed using RNA transcripts as template. The TCR CDR3 was amplified in a first-round RT-PCR using the HTBI primer set. A single record per CDR3 protein comes from TCRdb applying MiXCR to the multiplex PCR reads. The table has about 160,000 distinct CDR3 sequences, just under 9.5% seen once. Sequenced sample: blood. The source is a woman between 18 and 29 years old with Graves' hyperthyroidism that later progressed to Graves' ophthalmopathy.

This chain uses TRBV10-3 with TRBJ2-3, with TRBD2 as a possible D gene (6 bases). The CDR3 covers 15 residues. V shed 1 base and J shed 2 bases, with 10 bases lying between them. The germline V gene encodes CDR1 ENHRY and CDR2 SYGVKD. The CDR3 reads CAISELSGDTDTQYF. The CDR3 DNA reads as TGTGCCATCAGTGAGTTATCGGGGGACACAGATACGCAGTATTTT.

The V gene is TRBV5-5, the J gene TRBJ2-5; D remains unclear. V dropped 1 base and J dropped 7 bases, with 14 bases sitting between them. Germline CDR1 and CDR2: SGHKS and YYEKEE (reference sequence). The CDR3 spans 14 residues. CDR3 bases: TGTGCCAGCAGCTTGATCGGCGCCCCAGGGACCCAGTACTTC. Translating gives CASSLIGAPGTQYF.

At least ten counts were recorded for this clonotype. CDR3 nucleotides: TGTGCCAGTAGTCCCCAGGGCAACATGAACACTGAAGCTTTCTTT. It codes for CASSPQGNMNTEAFF. The chain carries TRBV19 and TRBJ1-1, with a possible D match to TRBD1 (5 bases). V was shortened by 5 bases and J by 0 bases, with 13 bases between the two germline ends. Germline V gives CDR1 LNHDA, CDR2 SQIVND (reference sequence). The CDR3 extends over 15 amino acids.

This clonotype was counted at least ten times. The rearrangement joins TRBV2 to TRBJ1-2; D might be TRBD1 (6 bases). The CDR3 is made up of 12 amino acids. Germline values: CDR1 SNHLY, CDR2 FYNNEI. V was clipped by 4 bases and J by 9 bases, with 12 bases between them. The CDR3 is CASSVYRASYTF. CDR3 DNA sequence: TGTGCCAGCAGTGTCTACAGGGCTAGCTACACCTTC.

This clonotype was detected a few times. One end of the junction does not line up with germline, which may come from a read error. This chain joins TRBV2 and TRBJ1-2; TRBD1 is a possible D gene (5 bases). Germline lookup yields CDR1 SNHLY and CDR2 FYNNEI. This CDR3 has 12 amino acids. CDR3 sequence: CASQGGSYGHTF. DNA for the CDR3: TGTGCCAGCCAGGGAGGGAGCTATGGCCACACCTTC.

This clonotype was detected many times. The chain is built from TRBV6-1 and TRBJ1-2; 7 bases are shared with TRBD1. This CDR3 is 16 amino acids long. The germline CDR1 and CDR2 sequences are MNHNS and SASEGT. V shed 2 bases, J shed 4 bases, and the junction held 10 bases outside the gene matches. The CDR3 loop reads CASSEPGQTVSYGYTF. In nucleotides, the CDR3 is TGTGCCAGCAGTGAACCGGGACAGACAGTATCCTATGGCTACACCTTC.

This clonotype was detected many times. V and J are TRBV19 and TRBJ2-1; D might be TRBD2 (7 bases). This CDR3 has 16 amino acids. The V gene's germline CDR1 is LNHDA and CDR2 SQIVND (reference sequence). Between the trimmed V and J ends, which lost 5 bases and 0 bases, there was a span of 14 bases. CDR3 sequence: CASSPRGGGSYNEQFF. Written as DNA, the CDR3 is TGTGCCAGTAGTCCCAGGGGAGGGGGCTCCTACAATGAGCAGTTCTTC. Complete variable domain (other parts from reference TRBV19 and TRBJ2-1): DGGITQSPKYLFRKEGQNVTLSCEQNLNHDAMYWYRQDPGQGLRLIYYSQIVNDFQKGDIAEGYSVSREKKESFPLTVTSAQKNPTAFYLCASSPRGGGSYNEQFFGPGTRLTVL.

This clonotype has only a few counts. The rearrangement links TRBV6-1 to TRBJ2-1; weak D call: TRBD2 (6 bases). The germline V gene has CDR1 MNHNS and CDR2 SASEGT. The CDR3 has 14 amino acids. V was cut by 6 bases and J by 6 bases, with 15 bases left in between. Here the CDR3 DNA reads TGTGCCAGCAGCATCGACTCTAGCGTCAATGAGCAGTTCTTC. Amino acid sequence: CASSIDSSVNEQFF.

There are a few counts of this clonotype. The J gene is TRBJ2-3, the V gene TRBV28; TRBD2 matches at 7 bases. V lost 5 bases, J lost 4 bases, and 9 bases stayed unmatched. Germline-derived CDR1 and CDR2 are MDHEN and SYDVKM. The CDR3 has 15 residues. CDR3 DNA: TGTGCCAGCAGTACCCGGGACTACACTCCAGATACGCAGTATTTT. It translates to CASSTRDYTPDTQYF.

This clonotype showed up many times. The gene calls are TRBV6-1 and TRBJ1-3, with 7 bases identical to TRBD1. CDR1 and CDR2 (germline): MNHNS, SASEGT. The CDR3 has 15 residues. Losses at the gene ends were 6 bases for V and 0 bases for J; bases not matched to a gene: 5. The CDR3 DNA is TGTGCCAGCAGCGTACAGGGGAACTCTGGAAACACCATATATTTT. Protein: CASSVQGNSGNTIYF.

In its sample, this clonotype was seen many times. This CDR3 reads CASSRQSKVNTEAFF. In DNA form, the CDR3 reads TGTGCCAGCTCACGGCAGTCTAAGGTGAACACTGAAGCTTTCTTT. This rearrangement joins TRBV18 to TRBJ1-1, with D uncertain. The V gene's germline CDR1 is KGHSH and CDR2 LQKENI. Trimming took off 4 bases at V and 0 bases at J, with 12 bases between the two ends. CDR3 length: 15 residues.

This clonotype was seen repeatedly, ten times or more. V is TRBV7-8 and J is TRBJ2-1; tentative D call: TRBD1 (5 bases). Trimming left V 2 bases short and J 4 bases short, with 9 bases between. Germline CDR1 SGHVS, CDR2 FQNEAQ. This CDR3 contains 14 residues. The CDR3 here is CASSLQGQYNEQFF. The CDR3 DNA sequence: TGTGCCAGCAGCTTACAGGGTCAGTACAATGAGCAGTTCTTC.

Many counts were recorded for this clonotype. This chain uses TRBV27 with TRBJ1-5, with no clear D. Germline CDR1 and CDR2: MNHEY and SMNVEV (reference sequence). The CDR3 loop spans 14 amino acids. With 5 bases removed from V and 1 base from J, the gap between germline ends came to 9 bases. The CDR3 region is CASSTLQSNQPQHF. The CDR3 coding sequence is TGTGCCAGCAGTACCCTCCAGAGCAATCAGCCCCAGCATTTT.

This clonotype was detected a few times. The J gene is TRBJ1-5, the V gene TRBV4-1; weak D call: TRBD1 (5 bases). The CDR3 sequence is 15 residues long. Germline values: CDR1 MGHRA, CDR2 YSYEKL. V dropped 1 base and J dropped 2 bases, with 9 bases sitting between them. As DNA, the CDR3 is TGCGCCAGCAGCCAAGGGGGAGGGGGCAATCAGCCCCAGCATTTT. Amino acid sequence: CASSQGGGGNQPQHF.

This clonotype was detected ten times or more. The V and J genes are TRBV6-6 and TRBJ1-1; D unresolved. This CDR3 has 13 residues. Germline CDR1 is MNHNY and CDR2 is SVGAGI (reference sequence). V lost 2 bases to trimming and J lost 0 bases, with 4 bases between them. This CDR3 is CASSYELNTEAFF. DNA for the CDR3: TGTGCCAGCAGTTACGAGCTGAACACTGAAGCTTTCTTT.

This clonotype was recorded at least ten times. The CDR3 DNA sequence: TGTGCCAGCAGCAAATCGGGACTCGCAACCTACAATGAGCAGTTCTTC. It encodes CASSKSGLATYNEQFF. The chain recombines TRBV7-3 with TRBJ2-1; D is perhaps TRBD2 (6 bases). The ends were cut back, 5 bases at V and 2 bases at J, with 16 bases in the middle. Germline CDR1 SGHTA, CDR2 FQGTGA. The CDR3 extends over 16 amino acids.

On this clonotype itself: This may be a read error: a much more frequent sequence differs by one nucleotide. V usage is TRBV20-1 and J usage is TRBJ1-3; perhaps TRBD1 as D (5 bases). CDR3 length: 15 amino acids. CDR1 is DFQATT, CDR2 SNEGSKA, per germline (reference sequence). V lost 2 bases and J 0 bases, leaving 11 bases between the germline ends. The DNA of the CDR3 is TGCAGTGCTAGACGACTGGGGGTCTCTGGAAACACCATATATTTT. Encoded protein: CSARRLGVSGNTIYF.